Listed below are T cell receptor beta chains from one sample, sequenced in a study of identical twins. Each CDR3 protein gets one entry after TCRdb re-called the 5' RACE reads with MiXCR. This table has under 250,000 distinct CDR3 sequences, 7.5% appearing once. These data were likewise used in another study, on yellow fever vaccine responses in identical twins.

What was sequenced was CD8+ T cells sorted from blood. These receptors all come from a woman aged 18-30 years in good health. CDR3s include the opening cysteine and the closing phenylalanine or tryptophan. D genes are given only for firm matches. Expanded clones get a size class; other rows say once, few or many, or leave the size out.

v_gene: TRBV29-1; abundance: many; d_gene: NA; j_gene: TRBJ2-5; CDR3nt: TGCAGCGTTGAAATGGGGCTATCCCGGGAGACCCAGTACTTC; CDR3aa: CSVEMGLSRETQYF
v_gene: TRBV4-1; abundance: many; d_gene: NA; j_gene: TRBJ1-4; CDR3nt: TGCGCCAGCAGCCATCTGGAAGGGGGAGAAAAACTGTTTTTT; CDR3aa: CASSHLEGGEKLFF
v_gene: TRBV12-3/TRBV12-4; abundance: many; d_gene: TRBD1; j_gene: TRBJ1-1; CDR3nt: TGTGCCAGCGGAACAGGGGGCGGGGCTGAAGCTTTCTTT; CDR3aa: CASGTGGGAEAFF
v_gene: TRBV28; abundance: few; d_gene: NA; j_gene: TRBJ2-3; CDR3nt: TGTGCCAGCAGTTCACCGGACCTGCTGGATACGCAGTATTTT; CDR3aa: CASSSPDLLDTQYF
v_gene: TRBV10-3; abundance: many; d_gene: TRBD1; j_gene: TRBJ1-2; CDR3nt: TGTGCCATCAGTGAAAAAATTACAGGGGGCGCGTCGGGCTACACCTTC; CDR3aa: CAISEKITGGASGYTF
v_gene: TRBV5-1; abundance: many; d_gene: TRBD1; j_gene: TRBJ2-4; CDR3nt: TGCGCCAGCACTGAGGGGGCGCGGGACATTCAGTACTTC; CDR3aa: CASTEGARDIQYF
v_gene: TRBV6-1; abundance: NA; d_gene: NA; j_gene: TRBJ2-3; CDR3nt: TGTGCCAGCACCGTAGCTAGCGTTAGCACAGATACGCAGTATTTT; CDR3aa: CASTVASVSTDTQYF
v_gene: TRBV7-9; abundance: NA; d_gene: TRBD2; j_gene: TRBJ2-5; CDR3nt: TGTGCCAGCATCGGGGGGGGTAGACAAGAGACCCAGTACTTC; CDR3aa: CASIGGGRQETQYF
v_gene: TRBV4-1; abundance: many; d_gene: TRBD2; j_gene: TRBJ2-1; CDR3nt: TGCGCCAGCAGCCAGACTAGCGGGGGATTTTACAATGAGCAGTTCTTC; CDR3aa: CASSQTSGGFYNEQFF
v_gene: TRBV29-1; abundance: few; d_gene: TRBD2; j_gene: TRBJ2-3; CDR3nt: TGCAGCGTTATCCCTGATAGCGGGACTAGCACAGATACGCAGTATTTT; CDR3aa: CSVIPDSGTSTDTQYF
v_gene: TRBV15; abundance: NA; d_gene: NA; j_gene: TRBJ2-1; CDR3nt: TGTGCCACCAGCAGAGATCTCGAGGGGGGTACCTACAATGAGCAGTTCTTC; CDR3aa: CATSRDLEGGTYNEQFF
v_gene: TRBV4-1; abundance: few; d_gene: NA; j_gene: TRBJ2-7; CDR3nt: TGCGCCAGCAGCCAAGACGGGAGATCCGACGAGCAGTACTTC; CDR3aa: CASSQDGRSDEQYF
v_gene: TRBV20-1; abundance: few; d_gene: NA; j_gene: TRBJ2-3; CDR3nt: TGCAGTGCTAGAGATCTGGGGGAGACCACAGATACGCAGTATTTT; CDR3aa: CSARDLGETTDTQYF